The next 28 T cell receptor beta chains were all read from a single sample in a study of metastatic and nonmetastatic thyroid tumors. Not a single patient had been given any form of treatment at any point before undergoing thyroid surgery. Through MiXCR, TCRdb re-clonotyped the PCR reads. The sample yields tens of thousands of clones, around an eighth seen once. Sequenced input: tumor tissue. The receptors stem from a female donor with papillary thyroid cancer or a benign thyroid nodule (not recorded which). Some clones in this sample may be carry-over from other donors' samples.

This sequence joins TRBV2 and TRBJ2-2; D ambiguous. CDR3 length: 10 amino acids. Trimming shortened V by 3 bases and J by 9 bases, and 2 bases separated the two germline ends. Germline V CDR1 and CDR2: SNHLY, FYNNEI. CDR3 amino acids: CASSDWELFF. The CDR3 DNA sequence: TGTGCCAGCAGTGATTGGGAGCTGTTTTTT. The full variable domain, in which reference TRBV2 and TRBJ2-2 provide the parts outside the CDR3, is EPEVTQTPSHQVTQMGQEVILRCVPISNHLYFYWYRQILGQKVEFLVSFYNNEISEKSEIFDDQFSVERPDGSNFTLKIRSTKLEDSAMYFCASSDWELFFGEGSRLTVL.

This clone was found a few times. A much larger clonotype is one base distant, so this may be a read error. This sample also contains other DNA sequences that code for the same CDR3. The chain carries TRBV5-5 and TRBJ1-5; maybe TRBD1 (6 bases). The germline V gene has CDR1 SGHKS and CDR2 YYEKEE (reference sequence). V was cut by 4 bases and J by 9 bases, with 17 bases left in between. There are 14 residues in the CDR3. Written as DNA, the CDR3 is TGTGCCAGCAGCCGTGCGGGGGCTCATAGGCCCCAGCATTTT. Translation: CASSRAGAHRPQHF.

At least ten counts were recorded for this clone. A read error may be the cause here, since a much bigger clone is one base away. The V and J genes are TRBV11-3 and TRBJ2-7; D is ambiguous. The germline V gene encodes CDR1 SGHNT and CDR2 YENEEA. There are 14 residues in the CDR3. V was cut by 2 bases and J by 5 bases, with 13 bases left in between. CDR3 region: CASSLLGRGHEQYF. Here the CDR3 DNA reads TGTGCCAGCAGCTTATTGGGCAGAGGCCACGAGCAGTACTTC.

Remarks on this clone: A much larger clone is a single base away; this may be a read error. Other DNA sequences of this sample code for an identical CDR3. The V gene is TRBV11-2, the J gene TRBJ2-3; 8 bases match TRBD2. Germline V gene sequence: CDR1 SGHAT, CDR2 FQNNGV. This CDR3 contains 14 residues. The CDR3 is CASTLAGGSDTQYF. In nucleotides, the CDR3 is TGTGCCAGCACCCTGGCGGGAGGCTCAGATACTCAGTATTTT.

As concerns this clone: A much larger clone differs from this one at a single base, so this may be a read error. Other DNA sequences in this sample translate to the same CDR3. V and J are TRBV25-1 and TRBJ2-1; perhaps TRBD2 as D (6 bases). CDR1 is MGHDK, CDR2 SYGVNS, per germline. Trimming removed 8 bases from V and 4 bases from J, with 15 bases in between. The length of the CDR3 is 14 residues. CDR3 in amino acids: CASHSGTFYNEQFF. Here the CDR3 DNA reads TGTGCCAGCCATAGCGGTACCTTTTACAATGAGCAGTTCTTC.

At least ten counts were recorded for this clone. The chain combines TRBV5-4 with TRBJ2-5; possible D gene TRBD2, 7 bases. The CDR3 is 14 residues long. CDR1 is SGHNT and CDR2 is YYREEE in the germline V gene (reference sequence). V gave up 6 bases and J gave up 4 bases, with 16 bases separating them. CDR3 amino acids: CASTPGGGTETQYF. Written as DNA, the CDR3 is TGTGCCAGCACCCCGGGGGGCGGGACAGAGACCCAGTACTTC.

This clone showed up many times. The V gene is TRBV5-6, the J gene TRBJ2-7, with TRBD2 matching over 7 bases. CDR3 length equals 14 residues. CDR1 and CDR2 from the germline V gene are SGHDT and YYEEEE. With 6 bases clipped from V and 5 bases from J, the junction kept 11 bases outside the gene matches. The CDR3 protein is CASNPGGWGNEQYF. The CDR3 DNA sequence: TGTGCCAGCAACCCGGGGGGATGGGGAAACGAGCAGTACTTC.

Worth noting for this clone: A much larger clonotype is one base distant, so this may be a read error. This chain links TRBV11-3 with TRBJ2-3; D unresolved. V was pared by 6 bases and J by 1 base, with 11 bases between. Per the germline V gene, CDR1 is SGHNT and CDR2 is YENEEA. The CDR3 is made up of 14 amino acids. The DNA of the CDR3 is TGTGCCAGCAGGAGCTGGAGAGGCACAGATACGCAGTATTTT. Its protein product is CASRSWRGTDTQYF.

This clone appeared many times. V usage is TRBV30 and J usage is TRBJ2-3; D is ambiguous. The CDR3 length is 16 residues. Germline loops: CDR1 GTSNPN, CDR2 SVGIG (reference sequence). Trimming removed 4 bases from V and 2 bases from J, with 19 bases in between. This chain's CDR3 is CAWTRTGQSITDTQYF. CDR3 bases: TGTGCCTGGACCCGGACGGGTCAGTCAATCACAGATACGCAGTATTTT.

This clone was found many times. V usage is TRBV3-1 and J usage is TRBJ1-2; perhaps TRBD1 as D (5 bases). V lost 1 base to trimming and J lost 3 bases, with 9 bases between them. The CDR3 length is 14 residues. CDR1 and CDR2 (germline): LGHDT, YNNKEL (reference sequence). The CDR3, as DNA: TGTGCCAGCAGCCAAGGCAGGGCCTACTATGGCTACACCTTC. It translates to CASSQGRAYYGYTF. Drawing the rest from reference TRBV3-1 and TRBJ1-2, the complete variable domain is DTAVSQTPKYLVTQMGNDKSIKCEQNLGHDTMYWYKQDSKKFLKIMFSYNNKELIINETVPNRFSPKSPDKAHLNLHINSLELGDSAVYFCASSQGRAYYGYTFGSGTRLTVV.

This clone was detected ten times or more. This chain links TRBV7-9 with TRBJ1-1, with 9 bases aligning to TRBD1. V shed 6 bases and J 5 bases; nucleotides not matched to a gene: 7. This CDR3 spans 14 amino acids. The germline V gene has CDR1 SEHNR and CDR2 FQNEAQ (reference sequence). This CDR3 is CASSSQGARTEAFF. CDR3 sequence (DNA): TGTGCCAGCAGTTCACAGGGGGCGCGAACTGAAGCTTTCTTT.

This clone was seen repeatedly, ten times or more. This rearrangement joins TRBV7-9 to TRBJ1-2; D is uncertain. The CDR3 sequence is 12 residues long. With 1 base removed from V and 9 bases from J, the gap between germline ends came to 9 bases. The V gene's germline CDR1 is SEHNR and CDR2 FQNEAQ (reference sequence). The CDR3 DNA sequence: TGTGCCAGCAGCTTAGAGACTGGGAGCTACACCTTC. Its protein product is CASSLETGSYTF.

There are many counts of this clone. This chain uses TRBV5-1 with TRBJ1-6; 7 positions agree with TRBD1. Germline V gives CDR1 SGHRS, CDR2 YFSETQ. Unmatched junction bases numbered 10, after V lost 0 bases and J lost 7 bases. CDR3 length: 17 amino acids. CDR3 sequence reads: CASSLAGTAPGNSPLHF. CDR3 sequence (DNA): TGCGCCAGCAGCTTGGCCGGGACAGCTCCAGGGAATTCACCCCTCCACTTT.

This rearrangement joins TRBV5-1 to TRBJ2-3; 8 bases match TRBD2. The junction had 7 bases not matched to a gene; V was cut back by 3 bases and J by 4 bases. From germline, CDR1 is SGHRS and CDR2 YFSETQ. This CDR3 comprises 15 residues. This chain's CDR3 is CASSSLAVGSDTQYF. CDR3 nucleotide sequence: TGCGCCAGCAGCTCACTAGCGGTAGGGTCAGATACGCAGTATTTT. The full variable domain, with the rest looked up from reference TRBV5-1 and TRBJ2-3, is KAGVTQTPRYLIKTRGQQVTLSCSPISGHRSVSWYQQTPGQGLQFLFEYFSETQRNKGNFPGRFSGRQFSNSRSEMNVSTLELGDSALYLCASSSLAVGSDTQYFGPGTRLTVL.

This clone appeared a few times. The sample holds other DNA sequences that translate to the same CDR3. The rearrangement joins TRBV6-1 to TRBJ1-6; 10 nucleotides align to TRBD1. The J segment lost 18 bases and the V segment lost 8 bases, leaving 13 bases of the junction unmatched. The germline CDR1 and CDR2 sequences are MNHNS and SASEGT. This CDR3 has 13 amino acids. The CDR3 spells CASGRQGAQPSHF. CDR3 coding DNA: TGTGCCAGCGGACGACAGGGGGCTCAGCCTTCCCACTTT.

This clone occurred once. The chain recombines TRBV9 with TRBJ2-7; 7 positions match TRBD1. Germline CDR1 and CDR2: SGDLS and YYNGEE. This CDR3 comprises 14 residues. Unmatched junction bases numbered 6, after V lost 4 bases and J lost 2 bases. The CDR3 loop is CASSLGQLAYEQYF. The CDR3 coding sequence is TGTGCCAGCAGCTTGGGACAGCTAGCCTACGAGCAGTACTTC.

V usage is TRBV7-2 and J usage is TRBJ2-3; D is perhaps TRBD2 (6 bases). V was pared by 6 bases and J by 2 bases, with 12 bases between. Germline V gives CDR1 SGHTA, CDR2 FQGNSA. This CDR3 spans 14 amino acids. In DNA form, the CDR3 reads TGTGCCAGCAGATCGGACTATTCCACAGATACGCAGTATTTT. Amino acid sequence: CASRSDYSTDTQYF.

This clone occurred many times. The gene calls are TRBV7-9 and TRBJ1-3; D perhaps matches TRBD1 (5 bases). The germline V and J ends were trimmed by 5 bases and 7 bases, with 6 bases remaining between them. CDR1 and CDR2 (germline): SEHNR, FQNEAQ (reference sequence). The length of the CDR3 is 11 residues. The CDR3 loop reads CASSRGNTIYF. The CDR3 coding sequence is TGTGCCAGCAGCCGGGGGAACACCATATATTTT. Full variable domain (missing parts from reference TRBV7-9 and TRBJ1-3): DTGVSQNPRHKITKRGQNVTFRCDPISEHNRLYWYRQTLGQGPEFLTYFQNEAQLEKSRLLSDRFSAERPKGSFSTLEIQRTEQGDSAMYLCASSRGNTIYFGEGSWLTVV.

This clone has just a few counts. This may stem from a read error, because a much larger clone lies one nucleotide away. Other DNA sequences in the same sample also yield this CDR3. V gene TRBV10-2 combines with J gene TRBJ2-3; possible D gene TRBD1, 5 bases. V gave up 2 bases and J gave up 3 bases, with 18 bases separating them. Looked up from germline, CDR1 is WSHSY and CDR2 is SAAADI. This CDR3 comprises 17 residues. The CDR3 bases are TGCGCCAGCAGTGAGCCTTTCGACAGTTCAACAACAGATACGCAGTATTTT. Translating gives CASSEPFDSSTTDTQYF.

This clone was recorded at least ten times. V and J are TRBV19 and TRBJ2-2; possibly TRBD2 for D (5 bases). Trimming pared 3 bases from V and 7 bases from J, leaving 18 bases between. This CDR3 has 16 amino acids. From germline, CDR1 is LNHDA and CDR2 SQIVND (reference sequence). CDR3 in DNA: TGTGCCAGTAGTATCCCAGCCGATTTGGGAGTCGGGGAGCTGTTTTTT. Its protein is CASSIPADLGVGELFF.

This clone was found a few times. A much larger clone sits a single nucleotide away, making a read error possible. This chain connects TRBV27 to TRBJ1-1; 8 nucleotides line up with TRBD1. Germline V gene lookup returns CDR1 MNHEY and CDR2 SMNVEV (reference sequence). The CDR3 contains 14 residues. The CDR3 DNA follows: TGTGCCGGCAGTTTTGGGACAGGATCCTCTGAAGCTTTCTTT. Translated, it gives CAGSFGTGSSEAFF.

This clone was counted at least ten times. The chain uses TRBV10-3 and TRBJ1-1; a possible D gene is TRBD1 (6 bases). V was clipped by 5 bases and J by 0 bases, with 10 bases between them. Germline V CDR1 and CDR2: ENHRY, SYGVKD. CDR3 length: 14 residues. The CDR3 sequence: CAISRTDLNTEAFF. DNA for the CDR3: TGTGCCATCAGTAGGACAGATCTGAACACTGAAGCTTTCTTT.

This clone has ten or more counts. The chain combines TRBV9 with TRBJ2-7; no clear D gene. Trimming stripped 5 bases from V and 6 bases from J, with 15 bases between. CDR1 is SGDLS, CDR2 YYNGEE, per germline. CDR3 size: 13 residues. CDR3 region: CASSADHRGEQYF. The CDR3 DNA is TGTGCCAGCAGTGCGGACCACAGAGGCGAGCAGTACTTC. Variable domain in full (rest from reference TRBV9 and TRBJ2-7): DSGVTQTPKHLITATGQRVTLRCSPRSGDLSVYWYQQSLDQGLQFLIQYYNGEERAKGNILERFSAQQFPDLHSELNLSSLELGDSALYFCASSADHRGEQYFGPGTRLTVT.

This clone came up a few times. This may stem from a read error, because a much larger clone lies one nucleotide away. This chain uses TRBV4-1 with TRBJ2-1; possibly TRBD2 for D (6 bases). V was pared by 0 bases and J by 11 bases, with 17 bases between. CDR1 is MGHRA and CDR2 is YSYEKL in the germline V gene. The CDR3 is 15 residues long. For the CDR3, the DNA is TGCGCCAGCAGCCAAGAACGGTGCGGGGCAGGGCAGCAGTTCTTC. Translating it yields CASSQERCGAGQQFF.

At least ten counts were recorded for this clone. The chain is built from TRBV5-1 and TRBJ1-1, with TRBD1 identical over 9 bases. This CDR3 is 16 amino acids long. Germline V CDR1 and CDR2: SGHRS, YFSETQ. V lost 2 bases, J lost 4 bases, and 9 bases stayed unmatched. CDR3 sequence reads: CASSFALQGAGTEAFF. Written as DNA, the CDR3 is TGCGCCAGCAGCTTTGCCTTACAGGGGGCGGGCACTGAAGCTTTCTTT. The whole variable domain, remainder taken from reference TRBV5-1 and TRBJ1-1, is KAGVTQTPRYLIKTRGQQVTLSCSPISGHRSVSWYQQTPGQGLQFLFEYFSETQRNKGNFPGRFSGRQFSNSRSEMNVSTLELGDSALYLCASSFALQGAGTEAFFGQGTRLTVV.

On this clone itself: A much larger clone sits a single nucleotide away, making a read error possible. The chain couples TRBV5-1 to TRBJ2-3; D unresolved. The CDR3 contains 16 residues. Between the trimmed V and J ends, which lost 0 bases and 0 bases, there was a span of 11 bases. Germline CDR1 reads SGHRS; CDR2 reads YFSETQ. The CDR3 loop is CASSLVWAISTDTQYF. The CDR3 DNA follows: TGCGCCAGCAGCTTGGTGTGGGCTATTAGCACAGATACGCAGTATTTT.

This clone was seen more than once but under ten times. A much bigger clone sits one base away, suggesting this may be a read error. V is TRBV6-4 and J is TRBJ2-1; 8 positions match TRBD2. The germline V gene has CDR1 MRHNA and CDR2 SNTAGT. This CDR3 has 15 amino acids. V shed 7 bases and J 8 bases; nucleotides not matched to a gene: 13. CDR3 bases: TGTGCCAGCAATCTGCTTGCGGGAGGACCGGATGAGCAGTTCTTC. Encoded protein: CASNLLAGGPDEQFF.

This clone was counted ten times or more. The chain is built from TRBV6-1 and TRBJ1-2; a weak D match, TRBD1 (6 bases). Germline V gene data show CDR1 as MNHNS and CDR2 as SASEGT. Trimming removed 6 bases from V and 5 bases from J, with 13 bases in between. CDR3 length: 13 residues. CDR3: CASRTGKWYGYTF. The CDR3 DNA reads TGTGCCAGCAGGACAGGAAAATGGTATGGCTACACCTTC.